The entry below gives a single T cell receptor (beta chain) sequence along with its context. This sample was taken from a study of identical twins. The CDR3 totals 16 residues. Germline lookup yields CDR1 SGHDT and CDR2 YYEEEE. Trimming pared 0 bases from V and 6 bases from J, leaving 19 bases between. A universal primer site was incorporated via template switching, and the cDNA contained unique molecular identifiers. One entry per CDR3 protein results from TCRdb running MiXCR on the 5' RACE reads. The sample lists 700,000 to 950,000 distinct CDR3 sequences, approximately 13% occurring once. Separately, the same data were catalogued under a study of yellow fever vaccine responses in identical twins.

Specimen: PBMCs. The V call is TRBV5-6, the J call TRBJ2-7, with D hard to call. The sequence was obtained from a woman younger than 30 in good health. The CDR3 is CASSLGSTTKTGEQYF. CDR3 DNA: TGTGCCAGCAGCTTGGGCAGTACAACTAAAACGGGCGAGCAGTACTTC.